This TCR beta chain derives from a study of glioma-infiltrating T cells after dendritic cell vaccination. Time point indicated: after dendritic cell vaccination, including at tumor progression/relapse. TCRdb's table, derived via immunoSEQ multiplex PCR, lists solely in-frame clones and lacks some. The profile shows about 65,000 clones, around nine tenths of them singletons. Germline assignment: CDR1 SGHRS and CDR2 YFSETQ. The CDR3 is made up of 16 amino acids. Trimming pared 2 bases from V and 4 bases from J, leaving 15 bases between. The genes are TRBV5-1 and TRBJ2-2, with a tentative D call TRBD2 (6 bases). The TCR originated in a human donor with glioblastoma. Here the sequenced sample was blood, taken after dendritic cell vaccination. CDR3 protein: CASSFLGGPSTGELFF. The CDR3 DNA is TGCGCCAGCAGCTTCTTAGGAGGGCCGAGCACCGGGGAGCTGTTTTTT.